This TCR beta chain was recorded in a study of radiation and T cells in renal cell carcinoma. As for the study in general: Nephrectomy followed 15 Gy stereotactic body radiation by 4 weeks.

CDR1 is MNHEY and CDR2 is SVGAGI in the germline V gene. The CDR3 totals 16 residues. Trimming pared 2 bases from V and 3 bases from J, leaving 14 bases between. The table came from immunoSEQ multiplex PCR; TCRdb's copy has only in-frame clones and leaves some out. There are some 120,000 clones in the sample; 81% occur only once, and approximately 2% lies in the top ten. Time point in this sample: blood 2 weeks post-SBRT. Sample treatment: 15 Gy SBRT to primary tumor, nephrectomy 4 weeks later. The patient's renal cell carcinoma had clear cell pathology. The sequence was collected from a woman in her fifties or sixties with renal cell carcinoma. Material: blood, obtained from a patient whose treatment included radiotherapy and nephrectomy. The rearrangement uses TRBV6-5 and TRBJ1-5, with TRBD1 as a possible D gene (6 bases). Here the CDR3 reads CASSYGGGGLNQPQHF. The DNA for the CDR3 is TGTGCCAGCAGTTACGGAGGCGGGGGGCTCAATCAGCCCCAGCATTTT.